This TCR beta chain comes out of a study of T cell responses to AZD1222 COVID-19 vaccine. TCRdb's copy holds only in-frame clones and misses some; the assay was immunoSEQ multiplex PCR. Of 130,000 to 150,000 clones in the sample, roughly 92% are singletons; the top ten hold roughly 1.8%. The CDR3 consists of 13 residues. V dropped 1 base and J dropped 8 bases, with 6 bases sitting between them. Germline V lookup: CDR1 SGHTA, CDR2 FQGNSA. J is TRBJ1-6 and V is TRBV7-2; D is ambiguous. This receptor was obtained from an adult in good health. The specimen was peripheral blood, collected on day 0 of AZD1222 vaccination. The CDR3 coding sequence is TGTGCCAGCAGCTTAGTCGGGGATTCACCCCTCCACTTT. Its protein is CASSLVGDSPLHF.